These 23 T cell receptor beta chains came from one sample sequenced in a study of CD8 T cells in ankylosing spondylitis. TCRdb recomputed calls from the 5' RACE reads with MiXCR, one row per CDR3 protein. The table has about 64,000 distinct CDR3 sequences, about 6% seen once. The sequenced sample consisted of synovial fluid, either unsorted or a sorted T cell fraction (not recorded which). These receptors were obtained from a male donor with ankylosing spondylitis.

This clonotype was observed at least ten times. CDR3 protein: CASRAGGTDTQYF. The DNA for the CDR3 is TGTGCCAGCAGAGCGGGAGGAACAGATACGCAGTATTTT. This sequence joins TRBV28 and TRBJ2-3, with 9 bases that match TRBD2. The V segment lost 6 bases and the J segment 3 bases; nucleotides outside the gene matches: 1. In germline, CDR1 is MDHEN, CDR2 SYDVKM. The CDR3 has 13 amino acids.

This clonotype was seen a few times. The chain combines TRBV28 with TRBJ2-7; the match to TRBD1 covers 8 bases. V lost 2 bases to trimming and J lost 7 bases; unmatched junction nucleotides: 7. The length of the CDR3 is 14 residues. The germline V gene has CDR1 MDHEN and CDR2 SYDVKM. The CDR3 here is CASSLPQGAGEQYF. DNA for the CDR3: TGTGCCAGCAGTTTACCCCAGGGGGCAGGTGAGCAGTACTTC.

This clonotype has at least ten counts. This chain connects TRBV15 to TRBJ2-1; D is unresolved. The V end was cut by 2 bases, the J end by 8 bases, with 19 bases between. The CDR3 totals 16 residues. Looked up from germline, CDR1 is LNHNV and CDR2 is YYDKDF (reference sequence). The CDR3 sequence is CATSRRAQSRSHEQFF. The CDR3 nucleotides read TGTGCCACCAGCAGACGGGCACAATCCCGGTCCCATGAGCAGTTCTTC.

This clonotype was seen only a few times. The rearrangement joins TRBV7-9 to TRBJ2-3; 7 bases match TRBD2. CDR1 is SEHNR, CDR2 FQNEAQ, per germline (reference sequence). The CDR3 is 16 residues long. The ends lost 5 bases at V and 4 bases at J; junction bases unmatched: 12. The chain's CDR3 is CASSPRASGVPDTQYF. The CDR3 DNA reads TGTGCCAGCAGCCCCCGGGCTAGCGGAGTCCCAGATACGCAGTATTTT.

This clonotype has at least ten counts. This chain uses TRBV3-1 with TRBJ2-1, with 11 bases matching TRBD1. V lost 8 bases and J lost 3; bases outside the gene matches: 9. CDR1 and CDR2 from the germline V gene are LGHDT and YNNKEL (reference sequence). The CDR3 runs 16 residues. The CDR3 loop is CASARDRGSIYNEQFF. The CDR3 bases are TGTGCCAGCGCGCGGGACAGGGGGTCTATCTACAATGAGCAGTTCTTC.

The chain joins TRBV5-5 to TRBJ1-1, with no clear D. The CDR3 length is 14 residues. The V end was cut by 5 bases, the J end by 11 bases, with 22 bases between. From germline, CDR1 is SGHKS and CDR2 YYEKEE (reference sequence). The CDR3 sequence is CASSYQIGAGGAFF. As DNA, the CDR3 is TGTGCCAGCAGTTACCAGATAGGCGCCGGTGGGGCTTTCTTT.

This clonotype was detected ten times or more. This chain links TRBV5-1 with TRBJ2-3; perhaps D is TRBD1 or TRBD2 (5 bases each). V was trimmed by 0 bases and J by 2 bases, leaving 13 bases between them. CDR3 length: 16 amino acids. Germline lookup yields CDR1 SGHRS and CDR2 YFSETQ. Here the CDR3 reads CASSLAGPGNTDTQYF. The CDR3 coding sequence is TGCGCCAGCAGCTTGGCGGGGCCGGGTAACACAGATACGCAGTATTTT.

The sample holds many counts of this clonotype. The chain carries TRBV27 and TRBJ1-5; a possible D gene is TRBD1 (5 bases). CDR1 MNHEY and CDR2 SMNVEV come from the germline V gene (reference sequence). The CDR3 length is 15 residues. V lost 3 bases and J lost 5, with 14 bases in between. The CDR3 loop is CASSFEGRGDQPQHF. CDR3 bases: TGTGCCAGCAGTTTTGAGGGTCGAGGGGATCAGCCCCAGCATTTT.

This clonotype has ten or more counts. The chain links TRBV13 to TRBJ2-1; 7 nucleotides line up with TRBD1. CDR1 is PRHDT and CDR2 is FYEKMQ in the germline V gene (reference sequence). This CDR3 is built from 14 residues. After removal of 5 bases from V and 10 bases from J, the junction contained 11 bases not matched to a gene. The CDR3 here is CASSPNTGVMEQFF. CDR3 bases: TGTGCCAGCAGCCCTAATACAGGGGTTATGGAGCAGTTCTTC.

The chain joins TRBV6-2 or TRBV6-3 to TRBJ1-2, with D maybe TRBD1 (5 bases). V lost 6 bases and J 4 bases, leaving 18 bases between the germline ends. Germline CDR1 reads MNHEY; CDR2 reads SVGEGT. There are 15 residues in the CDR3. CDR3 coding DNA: TGTGCCAGCAGCGACCCCAGAGGGGATGGCTATGGCTACACCTTC. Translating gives CASSDPRGDGYGYTF.

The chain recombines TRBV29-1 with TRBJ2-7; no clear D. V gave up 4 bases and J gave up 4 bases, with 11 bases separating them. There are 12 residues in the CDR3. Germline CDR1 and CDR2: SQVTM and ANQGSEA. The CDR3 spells CSVASLGYEQYF. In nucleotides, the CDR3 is TGCAGCGTTGCGTCCTTAGGGTACGAGCAGTACTTC.

The CDR3 loop is CASKNQAVGDTQYF. CDR3 nucleotide sequence: TGTGCCAGCAAGAACCAGGCCGTCGGAGATACGCAGTATTTT. This sequence joins TRBV3-1 and TRBJ2-3, with unresolved D. Germline assignment: CDR1 LGHDT and CDR2 YNNKEL (reference sequence). The CDR3 contains 14 residues. The V gene lost 7 bases and the J gene lost 5 bases, with 16 bases spanning the gap.

CDR3 amino acids: CASSPTRNGETQYF. The CDR3 DNA sequence: TGTGCCAGCAGTCCTACCCGGAATGGAGAGACCCAGTACTTC. V and J are TRBV6-2 or TRBV6-3 and TRBJ2-5; D remains ambiguous. Germline V gene lookup returns CDR1 MNHEY and CDR2 SVGEGT. The CDR3 covers 14 residues. V lost 5 bases and J lost 4, with 14 bases in between.

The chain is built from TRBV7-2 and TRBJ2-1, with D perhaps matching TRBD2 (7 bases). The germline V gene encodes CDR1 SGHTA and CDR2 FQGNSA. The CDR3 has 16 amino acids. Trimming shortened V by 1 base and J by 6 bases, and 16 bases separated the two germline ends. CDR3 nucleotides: TGTGCCAGCAGCTTAGTCTACTGGGAGGGGGGCAATGAGCAGTTCTTC. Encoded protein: CASSLVYWEGGNEQFF.

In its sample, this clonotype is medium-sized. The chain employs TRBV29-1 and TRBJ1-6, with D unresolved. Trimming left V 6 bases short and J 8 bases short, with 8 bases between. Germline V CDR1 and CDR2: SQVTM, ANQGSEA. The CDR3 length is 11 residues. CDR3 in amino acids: CSVGWDSPLHF. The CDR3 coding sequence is TGCAGCGTCGGATGGGATTCACCCCTCCACTTT.

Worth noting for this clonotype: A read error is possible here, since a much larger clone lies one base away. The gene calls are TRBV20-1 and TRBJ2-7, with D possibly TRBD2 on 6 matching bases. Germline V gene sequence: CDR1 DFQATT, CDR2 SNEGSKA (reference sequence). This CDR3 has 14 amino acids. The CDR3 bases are TGCAATGCTAGAGCCGCGGGAATAGGATGGGAGCAGTACTTC. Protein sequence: CNARAAGIGWEQYF.

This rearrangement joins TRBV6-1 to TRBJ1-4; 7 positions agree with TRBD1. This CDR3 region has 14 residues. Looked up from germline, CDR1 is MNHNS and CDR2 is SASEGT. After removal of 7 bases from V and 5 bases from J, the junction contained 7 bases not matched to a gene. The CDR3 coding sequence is TGTGCCAGCAAACTACAGGGGAACAATGAAAAACTGTTTTTT. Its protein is CASKLQGNNEKLFF.

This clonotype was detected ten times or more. The CDR3 nucleotides are TGTGCCAGCAGCTTGCAGGGTGGGAACACCGGGGAGCTGTTTTTT. It encodes CASSLQGGNTGELFF. The chain links TRBV7-3 to TRBJ2-2; maybe TRBD1 (5 bases). CDR1 and CDR2 from the germline V gene are SGHTA and FQGTGA. The germline V and J ends were trimmed by 3 bases and 1 base, with 9 bases remaining between them. CDR3 length equals 15 residues. Full variable domain (rest looked up from reference TRBV7-3 and TRBJ2-2): GAGVSQTPSNKVTEKGKYVELRCDPISGHTALYWYRQSLGQGPEFLIYFQGTGAADDSGLPNDRFFAVRPEGSVSTLKIQRTERGDSAVYLCASSLQGGNTGELFFGEGSRLTVL.

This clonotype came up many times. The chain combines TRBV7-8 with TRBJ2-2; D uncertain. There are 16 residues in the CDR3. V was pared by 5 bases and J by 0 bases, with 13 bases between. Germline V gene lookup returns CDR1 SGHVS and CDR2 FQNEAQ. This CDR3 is CASSLLTLPNTGELFF. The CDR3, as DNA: TGTGCCAGCAGCCTCCTCACCCTACCGAACACCGGGGAGCTGTTTTTT.

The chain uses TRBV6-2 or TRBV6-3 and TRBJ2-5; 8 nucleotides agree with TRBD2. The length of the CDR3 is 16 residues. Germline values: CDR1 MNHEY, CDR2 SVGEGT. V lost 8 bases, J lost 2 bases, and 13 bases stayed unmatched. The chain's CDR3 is CASAPHRLAGQETQYF. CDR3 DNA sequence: TGTGCCAGCGCCCCCCATAGGCTAGCGGGTCAAGAGACCCAGTACTTC.

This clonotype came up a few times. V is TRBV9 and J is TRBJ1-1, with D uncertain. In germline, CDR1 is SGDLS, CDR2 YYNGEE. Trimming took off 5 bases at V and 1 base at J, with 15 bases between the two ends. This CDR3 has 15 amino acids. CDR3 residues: CASRERPGGNTEAFF. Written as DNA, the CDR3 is TGTGCCAGCAGAGAAAGACCAGGAGGGAACACTGAAGCTTTCTTT.

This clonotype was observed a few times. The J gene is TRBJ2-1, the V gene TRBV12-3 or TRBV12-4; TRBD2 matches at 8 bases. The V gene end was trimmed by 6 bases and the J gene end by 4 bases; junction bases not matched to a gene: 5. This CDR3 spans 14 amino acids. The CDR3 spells CASSRTSPYNEQFF. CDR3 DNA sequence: TGTGCCAGCAGCAGGACTAGCCCTTACAATGAGCAGTTCTTC.

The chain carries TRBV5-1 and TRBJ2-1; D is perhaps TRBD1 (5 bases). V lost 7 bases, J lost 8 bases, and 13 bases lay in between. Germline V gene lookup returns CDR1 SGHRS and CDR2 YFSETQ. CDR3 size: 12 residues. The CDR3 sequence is CASFSGYDEQFF. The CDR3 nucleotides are TGCGCCAGCTTTTCAGGGTACGATGAGCAGTTCTTC.